The 9 T cell receptor beta chains in this list originate from one sample, sequenced in a study of metastatic and nonmetastatic thyroid tumors. Patients had received no treatment of any kind before thyroid surgery. MiXCR was used by TCRdb to re-call the PCR reads. The repertoire holds around 15,000 clones, with approximately 25% as singletons. Sequencing was performed on tumor tissue. These receptors originate from a male donor with papillary thyroid cancer or a benign thyroid nodule (not recorded which). Some clones in this sample may be carry-over from other donors' samples.

This clone was counted at least ten times. This sequence joins TRBV7-3 and TRBJ2-7; TRBD2 matches at 7 bases. Trimming took 0 bases from V and 0 from J; bases not matched to a gene: 2. The CDR3 extends over 15 amino acids. The germline CDR1 and CDR2 sequences are SGHTA and FQGTGA. The CDR3 sequence is CASSLTSGDSYEQYF. In DNA, the CDR3 is TGTGCCAGCAGCTTAACCAGCGGGGACTCCTACGAGCAGTACTTC.

This rearrangement joins TRBV20-1 to TRBJ2-7; TRBD2 matches at 12 bases. The CDR3 length is 17 residues. Germline V gene lookup returns CDR1 DFQATT and CDR2 SNEGSKA (reference sequence). The V and J ends lost 6 bases and 1 base, in that order; junction bases with no gene match: 13. The CDR3 loop is CSAWTSGAFKGSYEQYF. In DNA, the CDR3 is TGCAGTGCCTGGACTAGCGGGGCCTTTAAGGGGTCCTACGAGCAGTACTTC.

This clone is medium-sized by share. V and J are TRBV6-1 and TRBJ1-2, with D perhaps matching TRBD1 (5 bases). The CDR3 totals 14 residues. With 5 bases removed from V and 4 bases from J, the gap between germline ends came to 14 bases. Germline-derived CDR1 and CDR2 are MNHNS and SASEGT. The CDR3 nucleotides are TGTGCCAGCAGTTCGCCCTGGAGGGGCTATGGCTACACCTTC. It codes for CASSSPWRGYGYTF.

In its sample, this clone was seen many times. The rearrangement joins TRBV9 to TRBJ1-2; D gene uncertain. The CDR3 extends over 14 amino acids. Germline CDR1 and CDR2: SGDLS and YYNGEE. V lost 1 base to trimming and J lost 4 bases, with 11 bases between them. The CDR3: CASSVSGALYGYTF. For the CDR3, the DNA is TGTGCCAGCAGCGTATCTGGAGCTCTCTATGGCTACACCTTC.

This clone is labeled as large. The chain combines TRBV5-1 with TRBJ2-2, with TRBD2 matching over 7 bases. The CDR3 is 16 amino acids. J lost 3 bases, V lost 0 bases, and 5 bases had no gene match. The germline V gene has CDR1 SGHRS and CDR2 YFSETQ. CDR3 nucleotide sequence: TGCGCCAGCAGCTTGGACGGGAGGCCCGACACCGGGGAGCTGTTTTTT. This encodes CASSLDGRPDTGELFF.

A few counts support this clone. The chain has TRBV4-2 and TRBJ2-1, with a weak D call TRBD2 (6 bases). The germline CDR1 and CDR2 sequences are LGHNA and YNFKEQ. The CDR3 sequence is 18 residues long. V shed 2 bases and J shed 0 bases, with 17 bases lying between them. The CDR3 region is CASSQRKVAGSSYNEQFF. The CDR3 DNA follows: TGTGCCAGCAGCCAAAGGAAAGTGGCGGGAAGCTCCTACAATGAGCAGTTCTTC.

This clone showed up many times. This may be a read error: a much more frequent sequence differs by one nucleotide. The V gene is TRBV30, the J gene TRBJ2-5; TRBD1 might be the D (6 bases). This CDR3 has 12 amino acids. The V gene's germline CDR1 is GTSNPN and CDR2 SVGIG (reference sequence). Trimming removed 1 base at V and 5 bases at J, with 8 bases between. The CDR3 loop reads CAWSGQEETQYF. CDR3 bases: TGTGCCTGGAGTGGACAGGAGGAGACCCAGTACTTC.

This clone was recorded at least ten times. The chain couples TRBV11-2 to TRBJ2-7; maybe TRBD2 (6 bases). The V end was cut by 5 bases, the J end by 3 bases, with 17 bases between. Germline V lookup: CDR1 SGHAT, CDR2 FQNNGV. The CDR3 spans 15 residues. The CDR3 sequence: CASSLNRDSDYEQYF. The CDR3 DNA sequence: TGTGCCAGCAGCCTAAACCGGGACTCTGACTACGAGCAGTACTTC. The full variable domain, with the rest looked up from reference TRBV11-2 and TRBJ2-7, is EAGVAQSPRYKIIEKRQSVAFWCNPISGHATLYWYQQILGQGPKLLIQFQNNGVVDDSQLPKDRFSAERLKGVDSTLKIQPAKLEDSAVYLCASSLNRDSDYEQYFGPGTRLTVT.

The gene calls are TRBV10-2 and TRBJ2-7; D unresolved. The CDR3 sequence is 13 residues long. Germline CDR1 is WSHSY and CDR2 is SAAADI. Trimming pared 4 bases from V and 6 bases from J, leaving 13 bases between. CDR3 amino acids: CASSGSMGIEQYF. In DNA form, the CDR3 reads TGCGCCAGCAGTGGGTCGATGGGGATCGAGCAGTACTTC.